This T cell receptor beta chain was obtained from a study of graft-versus-host responses after intestinal transplantation. The CDR3 is 15 residues long. Between the trimmed V and J ends, which lost 0 bases and 1 base, there was a span of 10 bases. Germline lookup yields CDR1 SGHRS and CDR2 YFSETQ. A word on this clone: Antigen unknown.

Study results and limitations: Detected in recipient marrow were GvH clones, some of which were first observed in ileum or blood.

The assay was immunoSEQ multiplex PCR, and TCRdb's table has in-frame clones only and misses some. The data contain 75,000 to 100,000 clones, 90% to 95% of them seen just once; the ten biggest clones take up around 0.2%. The sequence was collected from a human donor who was the organ donor for an intestinal transplant. This sequence joins TRBV5-1 and TRBJ1-1, with unresolved D. The source was unstimulated CD4+ T cells sorted from spleen or lymph node cells, collected before transplant. This CDR3 is CASSLALHKNTEAFF. The DNA for the CDR3 is TGCGCCAGCAGCTTGGCGTTACACAAGAACACTGAAGCTTTCTTT. Complete variable domain (other parts from reference TRBV5-1 and TRBJ1-1): KAGVTQTPRYLIKTRGQQVTLSCSPISGHRSVSWYQQTPGQGLQFLFEYFSETQRNKGNFPGRFSGRQFSNSRSEMNVSTLELGDSALYLCASSLALHKNTEAFFGQGTRLTVV.